The 2 T cell receptor beta chains below come from one sample, sequenced in a study of shared clonotypes between healthy human individuals. Clones were read by immunoSEQ multiplex PCR, and TCRdb kept only the in-frame ones, dropping some. The table lists about half a million clones, approximately 79% of them singletons. Source material: PBMCs. These receptors were taken from a woman in her 40s in good health. Some clones in this sample may be carry-over from other donors' samples.

This clone was found once. CDR3 DNA sequence: TGCGCCAGCAGTGAACGGGGGGTAGCGGGAGCTAACACCGGGGAGCTGTTTTTT. This gives the protein CASSERGVAGANTGELFF. V is TRBV10-2 and J is TRBJ2-2, with TRBD2 matching over 9 bases. The CDR3 has 18 amino acids. V was clipped by 3 bases and J by 2 bases; unmatched bases: 10. Germline V gene sequence: CDR1 WSHSY, CDR2 SAAADI.

The V gene is TRBV4-1, the J gene TRBJ2-3; D is unclear. Germline CDR1 MGHRA, CDR2 YSYEKL. V dropped 0 bases and J dropped 6 bases, with 10 bases sitting between them. The CDR3 is 14 amino acids. For the CDR3, the DNA is TGCGCCAGCAGCCAAGAAAGGGAAGGGGATACGCAGTATTTT. This sequence encodes CASSQEREGDTQYF.